Below are 8 T cell receptor beta chains sequenced from a single sample in a study of response to subunit inactivated influenza vaccine. Using its own MiXCR run on the RT-PCR reads, TCRdb lists one record per CDR3 protein. The sample lists some 570,000 distinct CDR3 sequences, 11% occurring once. This sample also appeared in a second study, on T cells expressing NK-cell markers. Turning to that study: Scientists made TCR beta cDNA using 5'RACE template switching with UMIs.

Sequenced here: PBMCs from blood, sampled on the day of vaccination. The receptors stem from a man between 50 and 59 years old who received an inactivated influenza vaccine.

The V call is TRBV20-1, the J call TRBJ2-2; 8 bases are a match to TRBD2. There are 13 residues in the CDR3. Germline V lookup: CDR1 DFQATT, CDR2 SNEGSKA (reference sequence). Losses at the gene ends were 7 bases for V and 4 bases for J; bases not matched to a gene: 5. CDR3 in amino acids: CSGRGGFTGELFF. CDR3 bases: TGCAGTGGACGCGGGGGGTTCACCGGGGAGCTGTTTTTT.

This clonotype showed up just a few times. The chain employs TRBV7-2 and TRBJ1-3; D may be TRBD1 (5 bases). CDR1 and CDR2 from the germline V gene are SGHTA and FQGNSA. This CDR3 region has 15 residues. The V end was cut by 6 bases, the J end by 4 bases, with 16 bases between. The CDR3 reads CASSLSRGTGNTIYF. In DNA form, the CDR3 reads TGTGCCAGCAGTCTTAGTAGGGGAACGGGAAACACCATATATTTT.

V gene TRBV6-1 combines with J gene TRBJ2-7; TRBD1 agrees at 7 bases. The length of the CDR3 is 15 residues. The J segment lost 0 bases and the V segment lost 6 bases, leaving 8 bases of the junction unmatched. Germline CDR1 reads MNHNS; CDR2 reads SASEGT. The CDR3 loop is CASRKNRDSSYEQYF. The CDR3 DNA is TGTGCCAGCAGGAAGAACCGGGACAGCTCCTACGAGCAGTACTTC.

This clonotype was seen a handful of times. The J gene is TRBJ2-2, the V gene TRBV12-3 or TRBV12-4; 9 bases line up with TRBD2. Losses at the gene ends were 7 bases for V and 6 bases for J; bases not matched to a gene: 9. This CDR3 contains 15 residues. CDR3 protein: CASNRAGGPPGELFF. The CDR3 nucleotides are TGTGCCAGCAATAGGGCGGGAGGGCCTCCCGGGGAGCTGTTTTTT.

This clonotype appeared many times. The chain uses TRBV7-9 and TRBJ2-7; D is possibly TRBD2 (5 bases). This CDR3 region has 13 residues. The V gene's germline CDR1 is SEHNR and CDR2 FQNEAQ (reference sequence). The germline V and J ends were trimmed by 6 bases and 6 bases, with 15 bases remaining between them. CDR3 sequence reads: CASRADGLFEQYF. For the CDR3, the DNA is TGTGCCAGCAGAGCGGACGGGCTGTTCGAGCAGTACTTC. Complete variable domain (other parts from reference TRBV7-9 and TRBJ2-7): DTGVSQNPRHKITKRGQNVTFRCDPISEHNRLYWYRQTLGQGPEFLTYFQNEAQLEKSRLLSDRFSAERPKGSFSTLEIQRTEQGDSAMYLCASRADGLFEQYFGPGTRLTVT.

The sample holds a few counts of this clonotype. The chain combines TRBV4-3 with TRBJ2-1; 9 nucleotides agree with TRBD2. The CDR3 has 17 amino acids. V was pared by 3 bases and J by 7 bases, with 13 bases of the junction left unmatched. The germline CDR1 and CDR2 sequences are LGHNA and YSLEER. CDR3 nucleotides: TGCGCCAGCAGCCAGGCTAAGACTAGCGGAGCACGTAATGAGCAGTTCTTC. The encoded protein is CASSQAKTSGARNEQFF.

This clonotype has ten or more counts. This chain joins TRBV11-1 and TRBJ2-1; D gene ambiguous. The ends were cut back, 0 bases at V and 0 bases at J, with 6 bases in the middle. Germline CDR1 reads SGHAT; CDR2 reads FQDESV (reference sequence). This CDR3 contains 15 residues. DNA of the CDR3: TGTGCCAGCAGCTTAGCGTGGAACTCCTACAATGAGCAGTTCTTC. It translates to CASSLAWNSYNEQFF.

The V and J genes are TRBV4-3 and TRBJ2-1; tentatively, D is TRBD2 (5 bases). Trimming shortened V by 0 bases and J by 0 bases, and 9 bases separated the two germline ends. Germline V gene sequence: CDR1 LGHNA, CDR2 YSLEER. The CDR3 is 16 amino acids. The CDR3: CASSQDTRSSYNEQFF. In nucleotides, the CDR3 is TGCGCCAGCAGCCAAGACACTAGGAGCTCCTACAATGAGCAGTTCTTC.